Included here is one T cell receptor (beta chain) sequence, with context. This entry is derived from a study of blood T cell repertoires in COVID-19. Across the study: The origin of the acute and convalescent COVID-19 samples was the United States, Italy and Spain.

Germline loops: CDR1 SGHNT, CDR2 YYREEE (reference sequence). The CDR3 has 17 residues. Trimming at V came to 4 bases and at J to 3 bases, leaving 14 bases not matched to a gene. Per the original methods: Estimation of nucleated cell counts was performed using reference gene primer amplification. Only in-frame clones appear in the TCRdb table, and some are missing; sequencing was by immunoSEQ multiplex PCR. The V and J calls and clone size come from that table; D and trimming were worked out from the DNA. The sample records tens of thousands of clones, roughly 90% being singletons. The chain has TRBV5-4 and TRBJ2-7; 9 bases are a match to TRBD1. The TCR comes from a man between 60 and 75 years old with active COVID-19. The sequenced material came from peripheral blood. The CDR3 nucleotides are TGTGCCAGCAGCACCACAAAACCGGGACAGGGCATCTACGAGCAGTACTTC. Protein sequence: CASSTTKPGQGIYEQYF.